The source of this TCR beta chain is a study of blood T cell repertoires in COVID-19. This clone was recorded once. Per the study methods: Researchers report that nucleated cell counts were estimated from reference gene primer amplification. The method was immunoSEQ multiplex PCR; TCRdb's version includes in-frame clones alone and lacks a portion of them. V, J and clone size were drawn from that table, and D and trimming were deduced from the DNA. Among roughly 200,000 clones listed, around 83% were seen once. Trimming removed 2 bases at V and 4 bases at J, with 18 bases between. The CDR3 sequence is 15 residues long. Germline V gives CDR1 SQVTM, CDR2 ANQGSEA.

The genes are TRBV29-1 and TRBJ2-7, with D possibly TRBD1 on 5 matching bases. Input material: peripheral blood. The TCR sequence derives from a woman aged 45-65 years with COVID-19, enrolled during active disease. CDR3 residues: CSVEFVVMGRYEQYF. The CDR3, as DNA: TGCAGCGTTGAATTCGTGGTGATGGGGCGTTACGAGCAGTACTTC.